This record looks at one T cell receptor (beta chain) sequence and its context. Authors' processing steps: Cell counts per sample came from amplifying reference gene primers. Sequencing was performed with immunoSEQ multiplex PCR; in TCRdb, only in-frame clones are kept and a portion is missing. The V and J calls and the clone size are those of that table, but D and trimming were determined from the DNA. The sample carries 90,000 to 110,000 clones, nearly 85% recorded once. This sample was taken from a study of blood T cell repertoires in COVID-19. About the research overall: Acute-phase and convalescent COVID-19 samples originated in the United States, Italy and Spain. Sample material is recorded as cDNA or gDNA derived from T cells, B-cell-depleted T cells, or PBMCs.

The origin of this receptor is a woman aged 50 to 60 with acute or convalescent COVID-19. The source material was peripheral blood.

The CDR3 loop reads CAWDRGSHSPLHF. The CDR3 coding sequence is TGTGCCTGGGACAGGGGGAGCCATTCACCCCTCCACTTT. The rearrangement joins TRBV30 to TRBJ1-6, with 9 bases fitting TRBD1. The CDR3 is made up of 13 amino acids. The V segment lost 5 bases and the J segment 8 bases; nucleotides outside the gene matches: 4. Germline lookup yields CDR1 GTSNPN and CDR2 SVGIG (reference sequence).